A single sample is the source of the 27 T cell receptor beta chains below, sequenced in a study of graft-versus-host responses after intestinal transplantation. Data came from immunoSEQ multiplex PCR; TCRdb stores just in-frame clones and leaves some out. The sample gives roughly 90,000 clones, less than 90% of which show up once; more than 0.25% is in the top ten. Their target antigens are unknown. The material was unstimulated CD4+ T cells sorted from spleen or lymph node cells, obtained before transplant. Receptors were obtained from a human donor who was the organ donor for an intestinal transplant.

The J gene is TRBJ2-5, the V gene TRBV2, with D perhaps TRBD2 (5 bases). The V end was cut by 10 bases, the J end by 2 bases, with 20 bases between. This CDR3 has 15 amino acids. Germline V gene lookup returns CDR1 SNHLY and CDR2 FYNNEI. CDR3 amino acids: CATQYSDLRQETQYF. CDR3 sequence (DNA): TGTGCCACCCAGTACTCGGACTTGCGTCAAGAGACCCAGTACTTC.

J is TRBJ2-7 and V is TRBV2, with TRBD1 matching 12 bases. V trimming: 6 bases; J trimming: 5 bases; junction bases outside the gene matches: 2. Per the germline V gene, CDR1 is SNHLY and CDR2 is FYNNEI. The CDR3 sequence is 13 residues long. The CDR3 region is CASRGQGADEQYF. As DNA, the CDR3 is TGTGCCAGCAGGGGACAGGGGGCCGACGAGCAGTACTTC.

The chain recombines TRBV30 with TRBJ2-7, with 7 bases that match TRBD2. CDR3 length: 13 amino acids. Per germline, CDR1 GTSNPN and CDR2 SVGIG (reference sequence). V lost 4 bases to trimming and J lost 9 bases; unmatched junction nucleotides: 12. This CDR3 is CAWNQKGGSGQYF. For the CDR3, the DNA is TGTGCCTGGAACCAAAAGGGAGGGAGTGGGCAGTACTTC.

A single count supports this clone. The gene calls are TRBV2 and TRBJ1-1; D is ambiguous. V gave up 6 bases and J gave up 1 base, with 12 bases separating them. CDR1 and CDR2 (germline): SNHLY, FYNNEI. The CDR3 loop spans 14 amino acids. The CDR3 region is CASSTRLSNTEAFF. DNA for the CDR3: TGTGCCAGCAGCACGCGCCTTTCGAACACTGAAGCTTTCTTT.

The chain uses TRBV6-5 and TRBJ2-1; tentative D call: TRBD2 (6 bases). The length of the CDR3 is 11 residues. CDR1 MNHEY and CDR2 SVGAGI come from the germline V gene. Trimming stripped 5 bases from V and 12 bases from J, with 11 bases between. The CDR3 DNA follows: TGTGCCAGCAGTAGCGGGCGGGGGCAGTTCTTC. This sequence encodes CASSSGRGQFF.

The chain joins TRBV11-1 to TRBJ2-1; weak D call: TRBD2 (5 bases). V was cut by 9 bases and J by 3 bases, with 12 bases left in between. Per the germline V gene, CDR1 is SGHAT and CDR2 is FQDESV (reference sequence). The CDR3 is 13 residues long. The DNA for the CDR3 is TGTGCCAGTAGGGCTACTAGCTACAATGAGCAGTTCTTC. Protein sequence: CASRATSYNEQFF.

The V call is TRBV27, the J call TRBJ2-3, with D possibly matching TRBD2 (6 bases). CDR1 is MNHEY, CDR2 SMNVEV, per germline (reference sequence). This CDR3 contains 15 residues. V was cut by 6 bases and J by 1 base, with 14 bases left in between. The CDR3 region has the DNA TGTGCCAGCAGACCGATAGCGGTTGGCACAGATACGCAGTATTTT. Amino acids: CASRPIAVGTDTQYF.

This chain links TRBV19 with TRBJ1-2; 9 bases agree with TRBD1. Per the germline V gene, CDR1 is LNHDA and CDR2 is SQIVND (reference sequence). The CDR3 extends over 16 amino acids. V gave up 5 bases and J gave up 4 bases; unmatched junction bases: 11. The CDR3 DNA reads TGTGCCAGTAGTCTCCAAGTAGGGACAGGGTCCTATGGCTACACCTTC. Protein: CASSLQVGTGSYGYTF.

Comment on this clone: The junction and the germline gene differ at one end; a read error may be behind it. DNA of the CDR3: TGTGCCAGCAGCGTATCCCCGAGCAACCAGCCCCAGCATTTT. This encodes CASSVSPSNQPQHF. V and J are TRBV9 and TRBJ1-5; no clear D gene. CDR1 is SGDLS and CDR2 is YYNGEE in the germline V gene. The CDR3 has 14 amino acids.

The chain couples TRBV6-5 to TRBJ1-4, with D hard to call. Germline lookup yields CDR1 MNHEY and CDR2 SVGAGI. This CDR3 is 12 amino acids long. The V gene lost 5 bases and the J gene lost 6 bases, with 7 bases spanning the gap. The CDR3 coding sequence is TGTGCCAGCAGTCTGGCAGATGAAAAACTGTTTTTT. It specifies CASSLADEKLFF.

This sequence joins TRBV7-3 and TRBJ2-2, with D perhaps matching TRBD2 (6 bases). V lost 5 bases to trimming and J lost 0 bases, with 10 bases between them. The CDR3 spans 15 residues. The germline CDR1 and CDR2 sequences are SGHTA and FQGTGA. CDR3 amino acids: CASSLREANTGELFF. The DNA of the CDR3 is TGTGCCAGCAGCCTCAGGGAGGCGAACACCGGGGAGCTGTTTTTT.

The chain carries TRBV7-2 and TRBJ2-2, with TRBD1 as a possible D gene (5 bases). V was cut by 5 bases and J by 9 bases, with 13 bases left in between. CDR1 is SGHTA and CDR2 is FQGNSA in the germline V gene. This CDR3 has 13 residues. The CDR3 spells CASSAGSFRELFF. CDR3 DNA: TGTGCCAGCAGCGCAGGGTCCTTCAGGGAGCTGTTTTTT.

This rearrangement joins TRBV5-6 to TRBJ2-3, with 11 bases lining up with TRBD2. CDR1 is SGHDT and CDR2 is YYEEEE in the germline V gene. The CDR3 covers 16 residues. The J segment lost 4 bases and the V segment lost 5 bases, leaving 9 bases of the junction unmatched. CDR3 DNA sequence: TGTGCCAGCAGAGATAGTAGCGGGGGGGCGGCAGATACGCAGTATTTT. It yields the protein CASRDSSGGAADTQYF.

This clone appeared a single time. This chain uses TRBV28 with TRBJ2-7; TRBD2 matches at 9 bases. From germline, CDR1 is MDHEN and CDR2 SYDVKM. J gave up 3 bases and V 5 bases, and 11 bases lay outside the gene matches. The CDR3 loop spans 16 amino acids. The CDR3 DNA reads TGTGCCAGCAGTCCCCCAGGTCAAGCGGGGGGCTACGAGCAGTACTTC. Amino acid sequence: CASSPPGQAGGYEQYF.

This sequence joins TRBV5-1 and TRBJ2-1, with 11 bases aligning to TRBD2. CDR3 length: 17 amino acids. CDR1 is SGHRS and CDR2 is YFSETQ in the germline V gene. The junction had 10 bases not matched to a gene; V was cut back by 4 bases and J by 4 bases. DNA for the CDR3: TGCGCCAGCAGCCCCGACCCTCGACTAGCGGGGTACAATGAGCAGTTCTTC. The encoded protein is CASSPDPRLAGYNEQFF.

In its sample, this clone was seen once. V is TRBV4-1 and J is TRBJ2-7; TRBD1 matches at 7 bases. This CDR3 region has 15 residues. Germline V gene data show CDR1 as MGHRA and CDR2 as YSYEKL. Losses at the gene ends were 4 bases for V and 6 bases for J; bases not matched to a gene: 12. CDR3 protein: CASSPWGTARSEQYF. The CDR3 nucleotides are TGCGCCAGCAGCCCTTGGGGGACAGCTCGGTCCGAGCAGTACTTC.

This chain connects TRBV25-1 to TRBJ2-3, with 7 bases that match TRBD1. J was trimmed by 0 bases and V by 8 bases; bases with no gene match: 5. The CDR3 contains 14 residues. Germline CDR1 is MGHDK and CDR2 is SYGVNS. This CDR3 is CASGGQSSTDTQYF. CDR3 sequence (DNA): TGTGCCAGCGGGGGACAGTCTAGCACAGATACGCAGTATTTT.

The chain has TRBV6-1 and TRBJ1-1; 7 bases are a match to TRBD1. This CDR3 contains 13 residues. Trimming removed 7 bases from V and 3 bases from J; junction bases left unmatched: 5. CDR1 and CDR2 (germline): MNHNS, SASEGT. Here the CDR3 reads CASKEQGDTEAFF. In nucleotides, the CDR3 is TGTGCCAGCAAGGAGCAGGGGGACACTGAAGCTTTCTTT.

The genes are TRBV30 and TRBJ1-3; D gene ambiguous. The CDR3 is 12 amino acids. Trimming left V 3 bases short and J 3 bases short, with 6 bases between. The germline V gene encodes CDR1 GTSNPN and CDR2 SVGIG (reference sequence). The CDR3 nucleotides read TGTGCCTGGAGGAGGTTTGGAAACACCATATATTTT. Translation: CAWRRFGNTIYF.

J is TRBJ2-2 and V is TRBV5-1, with D possibly matching TRBD2 (5 bases). Germline CDR1 and CDR2: SGHRS and YFSETQ. This CDR3 has 14 residues. Trimming pared 9 bases from V and 7 bases from J, leaving 19 bases between. CDR3 protein: CATHPGIGVGELFF. The CDR3 bases are TGCGCCACTCACCCGGGAATTGGGGTCGGGGAGCTGTTTTTT.

This clone came up a few times. The chain recombines TRBV29-1 with TRBJ2-7, with 8 nucleotides matching TRBD1. J was trimmed by 1 base and V by 6 bases; bases with no gene match: 8. Germline V lookup: CDR1 SQVTM, CDR2 ANQGSEA. The CDR3 extends over 14 amino acids. The CDR3 spells CSVRPQGGSYEQYF. The CDR3 bases are TGCAGCGTCAGGCCACAGGGGGGATCCTACGAGCAGTACTTC.

This sequence joins TRBV28 and TRBJ2-3; no reliable D call. This CDR3 has 16 amino acids. Trimming shortened V by 6 bases and J by 0 bases, and 16 bases separated the two germline ends. Germline V lookup: CDR1 MDHEN, CDR2 SYDVKM. The CDR3 DNA is TGTGCCAGCAGCCGCATCGAGCGAGTAAGCACAGATACGCAGTATTTT. Translating gives CASSRIERVSTDTQYF.

J is TRBJ2-7 and V is TRBV6-1; 7 bases agree with TRBD1. Germline V CDR1 and CDR2: MNHNS, SASEGT. This CDR3 contains 14 residues. Trimming removed 7 bases from V and 3 bases from J; junction bases left unmatched: 9. The CDR3 DNA follows: TGTGCCAGCACCCGGCTGGGACAGAACTACGAGCAGTACTTC. Its translation: CASTRLGQNYEQYF.

CDR3 residues: CASSEQRDTQYF. The CDR3 DNA reads as TGTGCCAGCAGTGAACAGCGGGATACGCAGTATTTT. The gene calls are TRBV2 and TRBJ2-3; D may be TRBD2 (5 bases). The CDR3 is 12 amino acids. V was shortened by 2 bases and J by 6 bases, with 6 bases between the two germline ends. Germline CDR1 SNHLY, CDR2 FYNNEI.

The table lists this clone with a count of one. The chain joins TRBV9 to TRBJ2-7; a weak D match, TRBD1 (6 bases). The CDR3 runs to 18 residues. The V and J ends lost 6 bases and 0 bases respectively, with 25 bases between them. Germline CDR1 SGDLS, CDR2 YYNGEE. The DNA of the CDR3 is TGTGCCAGCACCCCAGGGGCAGGGAAAGGAGTGAGCTCCTACGAGCAGTACTTC. Protein sequence: CASTPGAGKGVSSYEQYF. Using reference TRBV9 and TRBJ2-7 for the parts outside the CDR3, the full variable domain is DSGVTQTPKHLITATGQRVTLRCSPRSGDLSVYWYQQSLDQGLQFLIQYYNGEERAKGNILERFSAQQFPDLHSELNLSSLELGDSALYFCASTPGAGKGVSSYEQYFGPGTRLTVT.

The CDR3 region is CASSLGIRLAGFYEQYF. The CDR3 DNA reads TGCGCCAGCAGCTTGGGCATCCGACTAGCGGGATTCTACGAGCAGTACTTC. The rearrangement joins TRBV5-1 to TRBJ2-7; 11 bases are a match to TRBD2. The CDR3 is made up of 17 amino acids. Germline CDR1 is SGHRS and CDR2 is YFSETQ. Germline trimming cut 0 bases from V and 3 bases from J; bases unmatched to any gene: 8.

CDR3 sequence reads: CASSLTGTSGALYEQYF. DNA of the CDR3: TGTGCCAGCAGCTTAACAGGGACTAGCGGGGCCCTCTACGAGCAGTACTTC. V gene TRBV7-2 combines with J gene TRBJ2-7; 13 bases agree with TRBD2. The CDR3 spans 17 residues. Germline CDR1 and CDR2: SGHTA and FQGNSA. The V gene end was trimmed by 2 bases and the J gene end by 3 bases; junction bases not matched to a gene: 7.